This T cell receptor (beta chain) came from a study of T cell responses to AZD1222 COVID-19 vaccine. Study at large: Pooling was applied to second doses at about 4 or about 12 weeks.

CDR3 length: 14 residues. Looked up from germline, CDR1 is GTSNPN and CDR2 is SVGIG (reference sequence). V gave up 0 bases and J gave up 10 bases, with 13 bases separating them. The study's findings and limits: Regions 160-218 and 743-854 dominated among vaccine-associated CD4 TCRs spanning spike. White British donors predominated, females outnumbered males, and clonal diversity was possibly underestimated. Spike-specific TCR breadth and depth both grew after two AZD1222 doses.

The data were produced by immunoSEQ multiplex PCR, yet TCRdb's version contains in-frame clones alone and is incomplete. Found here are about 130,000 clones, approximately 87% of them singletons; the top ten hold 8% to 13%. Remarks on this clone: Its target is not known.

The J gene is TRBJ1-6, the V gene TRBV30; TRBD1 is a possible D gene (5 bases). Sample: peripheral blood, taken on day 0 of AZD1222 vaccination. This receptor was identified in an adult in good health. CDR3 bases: TGTGCCTGGAGTGTATTAGGGGTGGGATCACCCCTCCACTTT. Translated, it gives CAWSVLGVGSPLHF.